The clone carrying this T cell receptor beta chain has ten or more counts. Its cognate antigen is unknown. This sample was taken from a study of beta chain features in type 1 diabetes. Findings of the study overall: TCRB repertoires of naive, central memory and Treg cells appeared more similar among patients than among healthy donors.

Expressed TCRB transcripts got sequenced, as all isolated RNA was reverse transcribed. The table came from immunoSEQ multiplex PCR; TCRdb's copy has only in-frame clones and leaves some out. The sample holds 300,000 to 350,000 clones, 7.5% to 9% seen once. Per germline, CDR1 KGHSH and CDR2 LQKENI. The junction had 8 bases not matched to a gene; V was cut back by 3 bases and J by 4 bases. The CDR3 has 15 amino acids. Source material: central memory CD4+ T cells from blood. The rearrangement uses TRBV18 and TRBJ2-7; 8 bases align to TRBD1. The receptor comes from a woman younger than 35 in good health. CDR3 amino acids: CASSPYRGKTYEQYF. The DNA of the CDR3 is TGTGCCAGCTCACCCTACAGGGGGAAAACTTACGAGCAGTACTTC.